Presented here are 16 T cell receptor beta chains from one specimen sequenced in a study of post-analysis software for immune sequencing data. Study observations and caveats: Five or six TRBV segments appeared more often in patients than in controls, and TRBV5-6, TRBV5-1 and TRBV20-1 were among these.

Each TCR beta cDNA library carried unique molecular identifiers. Via MiXCR, TCRdb re-called the PCR reads, giving one row per CDR3 protein. Counted here are 700,000 to 800,000 distinct CDR3 sequences, less than 35% occurring once; the ten biggest clones make up 0.5% to 0.6%. No cognate antigen is known for these TCRs. The specimen was blood. Receptor source: a girl aged 5-17 years with multiple sclerosis.

Turning to this clonotype: With a much larger clone just one base away, this may be a read error. The V and J genes are TRBV10-3 and TRBJ2-1, with D tentatively TRBD2 (6 bases). CDR3 length: 15 amino acids. Germline CDR1 is ENHRY and CDR2 is SYGVKD. The V gene lost 6 bases and the J gene lost 13 bases, with 25 bases spanning the gap. The CDR3 loop is CAIRGLNEGGETQFF. The CDR3 region has the DNA TGTGCCATCAGGGGACTCAATGAGGGTGGAGAGACCCAGTTCTTC.

This clonotype was found once. One end of the junction fails to match germline, which may point to a read error. V is TRBV3-1 and J is TRBJ1-2; D remains ambiguous. Germline-derived CDR1 and CDR2 are LGHDT and YNNKEL (reference sequence). This CDR3 spans 14 amino acids. This CDR3 is CASSQDRGGYGCTF. The CDR3, as DNA: TGTGCCAGCAGCCAAGACCGGGGAGGCTATGGCTGCACCTTC.

This clonotype has just a few counts. The chain has TRBV7-2 and TRBJ2-7; D gene unclear. V was clipped by 1 base and J by 4 bases, with 14 bases between them. The germline gives CDR1 SGHTA, CDR2 FQGNSA. This CDR3 has 15 amino acids. The chain's CDR3 is CASSLGVSDVYEQYF. CDR3 DNA sequence: TGTGCCAGCAGCTTAGGGGTTTCCGACGTGTACGAGCAGTACTTC.

Concerning this clonotype itself: This may arise from a read error, as a much more abundant clone is one base away. This CDR3 fails to terminate in the conserved phenylalanine or tryptophan, so it likely reflects a read error. This chain links TRBV20-1 with TRBJ2-1, with 11 bases identical to TRBD2. Germline CDR1 DFQATT, CDR2 SNEGSKA (reference sequence). This CDR3 has 13 residues. Unmatched junction bases numbered 6, after V lost 6 bases and J lost 8 bases. DNA of the CDR3: TGCAGTGCGAGACTAGCGGGATACCATGAGCAGTTCTTA. This translates into CSARLAGYHEQFL.

The genes are TRBV18 and TRBJ2-4; the D is unclear. TRBJ2-5 matches the DNA end more closely, so the J call is doubtful. The V gene's germline CDR1 is KGHSH and CDR2 LQKENI. This CDR3 spans 13 amino acids. In nucleotides, the CDR3 is TGTGCCAGCTCACCAGATCAAGAAGAGACCCAGTACTTC. Translation: CASSPDQEETQYF.

This clonotype was recorded once. The rearrangement uses TRBV3-1 and TRBJ2-5; D perhaps matches TRBD2 (6 bases). The assigned J gene may be wrong: the sequence end matches TRBJ2-7 better. The CDR3 loop spans 15 amino acids. The germline V gene encodes CDR1 LGHDT and CDR2 YNNKEL (reference sequence). CDR3 region: CASSLGAGPTYEQYF. The CDR3 DNA reads as TGTGCCAGCAGCCTAGGTGCGGGGCCTACCTACGAGCAGTACTTC.

The chain has TRBV20-1 and TRBJ1-2; TRBD1 might be the D (6 bases). Trimming cost V 3 bases and J 4 bases, with 21 bases left between them. The length of the CDR3 is 16 residues. CDR1 is DFQATT, CDR2 SNEGSKA, per germline (reference sequence). CDR3 bases: TGCAGTGCTAGGGCCCCCGACAGGCCGTCCAGCTATGGCTACACCTTC. Translated: CSARAPDRPSSYGYTF.

The chain couples TRBV4-2 to TRBJ2-5; tentative D call: TRBD1 (6 bases). The CDR3 is 14 amino acids. CDR1 is LGHNA, CDR2 YNFKEQ, per germline. V was clipped by 6 bases and J by 0 bases, with 11 bases between them. The CDR3 loop is CASSLDRHQETQYF. The CDR3 nucleotides are TGTGCCAGCAGTTTAGACAGGCACCAAGAGACCCAGTACTTC.

This clonotype has only a few counts. This chain joins TRBV11-2 and TRBJ2-5; 7 nucleotides agree with TRBD1. This CDR3 spans 15 amino acids. From germline, CDR1 is SGHAT and CDR2 FQNNGV. V lost 5 bases and J lost 5; bases outside the gene matches: 11. CDR3 loop: CASSPRTGLDETQYF. The CDR3, as DNA: TGTGCCAGCAGCCCCCGGACAGGTTTAGATGAGACCCAGTACTTC.

There are many counts of this clonotype. The gene calls are TRBV5-1 and TRBJ2-1; 8 positions match TRBD2. CDR3 length equals 15 residues. Germline V gene data show CDR1 as SGHRS and CDR2 as YFSETQ. V was pared by 1 base and J by 3 bases, with 3 bases of the junction left unmatched. The DNA of the CDR3 is TGCGCCAGCAGCTTGCCAGCGGGGGTCTACAATGAGCAGTTCTTC. Amino acids: CASSLPAGVYNEQFF.

The CDR3 loop reads CASGPIREQFF. The CDR3 DNA is TGTGCCAGCGGACCAATTCGAGAGCAGTTCTTC. The V gene is TRBV6-2 or TRBV6-3, the J gene TRBJ2-7; D remains unclear. The tail of the sequence fits TRBJ2-1 better, so the J call may be wrong. Germline V lookup: CDR1 MNHEY, CDR2 SVGEGT. This CDR3 contains 11 residues.

This clonotype has just a few counts. The V gene is TRBV24-1, the J gene TRBJ1-4; weak D call: TRBD1 (5 bases). The length of the CDR3 is 15 residues. Germline CDR1 and CDR2: KGHDR and SFDVKD. Between the trimmed V and J ends, which lost 2 bases and 8 bases, there was a span of 14 bases. The CDR3 reads CATSDSTVRSEKLFF. CDR3 nucleotide sequence: TGTGCCACCAGTGATTCGACAGTGAGGAGCGAAAAACTGTTTTTT.

The chain employs TRBV7-2 and TRBJ1-5, with D tentatively TRBD1 (6 bases). Per the germline V gene, CDR1 is SGHTA and CDR2 is FQGNSA. The V end was cut by 2 bases, the J end by 5 bases, with 13 bases between. This CDR3 comprises 15 residues. The CDR3 coding sequence is TGTGCCAGCAGCTTAAACAGGGCTCTCTATCAGCCCCAGCATTTT. Translation gives CASSLNRALYQPQHF. The complete variable domain, with remaining parts taken from reference TRBV7-2 and TRBJ1-5, reads GAGVSQSPSNKVTEKGKDVELRCDPISGHTALYWYRQSLGQGLEFLIYFQGNSAPDKSGLPSDRFSAERTGGSVSTLTIQRTQQEDSAVYLCASSLNRALYQPQHFGDGTRLSIL.

The chain links TRBV6-1 to TRBJ2-7, with D possibly TRBD2 on 6 matching bases. The CDR3 is 16 amino acids. V was trimmed by 8 bases and J by 1 base, leaving 21 bases between them. The germline gives CDR1 MNHNS, CDR2 SASEGT. CDR3: CASGSAGQGSSYEQYF. The CDR3 DNA follows: TGTGCCAGCGGTAGCGCGGGGCAGGGCTCTTCCTACGAGCAGTACTTC.

Written as DNA, the CDR3 is TGTGCCAGCAGCGTAGACCCGACCAGCTCCTATAATTCACCCCTCCACTTT. Translating it yields CASSVDPTSSYNSPLHF. The chain employs TRBV9 and TRBJ1-6; D gene ambiguous. From germline, CDR1 is SGDLS and CDR2 YYNGEE. CDR3 length: 17 residues. V gave up 0 bases and J gave up 0 bases, with 10 bases separating them.

This clonotype was observed many times. The chain carries TRBV20-1 and TRBJ1-5; 10 nucleotides align to TRBD1. This CDR3 has 18 amino acids. Germline V gene sequence: CDR1 DFQATT, CDR2 SNEGSKA (reference sequence). J lost 3 bases, V lost 6 bases, and 17 bases had no gene match. CDR3 DNA sequence: TGCAGTGCGAAAGCCGCGGGACAGGGGTTCCCTTACAATCAGCCCCAGCATTTT. Amino acids: CSAKAAGQGFPYNQPQHF.